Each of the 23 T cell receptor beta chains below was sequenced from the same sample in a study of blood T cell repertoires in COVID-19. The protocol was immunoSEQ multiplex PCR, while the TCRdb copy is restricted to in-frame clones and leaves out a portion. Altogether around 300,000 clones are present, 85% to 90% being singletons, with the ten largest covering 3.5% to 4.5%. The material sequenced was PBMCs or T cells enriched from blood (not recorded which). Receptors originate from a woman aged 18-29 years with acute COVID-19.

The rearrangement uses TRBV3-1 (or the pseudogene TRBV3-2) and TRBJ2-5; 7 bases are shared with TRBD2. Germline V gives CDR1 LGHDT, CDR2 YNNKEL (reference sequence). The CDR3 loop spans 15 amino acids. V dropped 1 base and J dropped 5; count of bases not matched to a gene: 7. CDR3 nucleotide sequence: TGTGCCAGCAGCCAAGGGGGAGGGTGGGCGGAGACCCAGTACTTC. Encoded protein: CASSQGGGWAETQYF.

CDR3 amino acids: CASSTSYSGAYGYTF. CDR3 DNA sequence: TGTGCCAGTAGTACATCCTACAGTGGGGCCTATGGCTACACCTTC. V and J are TRBV19 and TRBJ1-2; D may be TRBD1 (5 bases). The CDR3 contains 15 residues. Germline CDR1 and CDR2: LNHDA and SQIVND (reference sequence). Between the trimmed V and J ends, which lost 4 bases and 4 bases, there was a span of 16 bases. The full variable domain, in which reference TRBV19 and TRBJ1-2 provide the parts outside the CDR3, is DGGITQSPKYLFRKEGQNVTLSCEQNLNHDAMYWYRQDPGQGLRLIYYSQIVNDFQKGDIAEGYSVSREKKESFPLTVTSAQKNPTAFYLCASSTSYSGAYGYTFGSGTRLTVV.

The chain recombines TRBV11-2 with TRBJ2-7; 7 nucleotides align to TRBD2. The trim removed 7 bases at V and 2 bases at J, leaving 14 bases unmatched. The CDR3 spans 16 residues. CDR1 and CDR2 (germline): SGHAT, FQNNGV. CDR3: CASTWGGVAGAYEQYF. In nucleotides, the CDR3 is TGTGCCAGCACCTGGGGGGGGGTGGCTGGAGCCTACGAGCAGTACTTC.

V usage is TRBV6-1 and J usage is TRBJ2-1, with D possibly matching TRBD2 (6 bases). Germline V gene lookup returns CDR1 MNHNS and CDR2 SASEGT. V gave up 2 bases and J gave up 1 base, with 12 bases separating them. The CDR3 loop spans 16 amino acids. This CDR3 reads CASSELGGGSYNEQFF. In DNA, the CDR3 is TGTGCCAGCAGTGAATTGGGTGGGGGGTCCTACAATGAGCAGTTCTTC.

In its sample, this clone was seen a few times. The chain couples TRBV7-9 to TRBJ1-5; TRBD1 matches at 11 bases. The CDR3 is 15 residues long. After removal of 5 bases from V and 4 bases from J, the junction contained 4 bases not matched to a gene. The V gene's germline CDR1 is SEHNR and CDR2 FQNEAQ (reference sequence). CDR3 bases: TGTGCCAGCAGCGTAGGGACAGGGGGAAATCAGCCCCAGCATTTT. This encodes CASSVGTGGNQPQHF.

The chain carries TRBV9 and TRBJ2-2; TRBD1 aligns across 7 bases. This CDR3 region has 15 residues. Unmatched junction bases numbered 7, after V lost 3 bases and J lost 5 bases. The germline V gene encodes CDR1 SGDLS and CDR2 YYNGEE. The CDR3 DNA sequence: TGTGCCAGCAGCGCCCCAGGGGGAGCGACCGGGGAGCTGTTTTTT. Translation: CASSAPGGATGELFF.

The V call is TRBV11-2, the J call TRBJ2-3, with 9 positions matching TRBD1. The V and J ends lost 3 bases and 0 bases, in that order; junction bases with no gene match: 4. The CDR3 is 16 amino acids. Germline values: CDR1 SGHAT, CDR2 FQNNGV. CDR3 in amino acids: CASSFGQGISTDTQYF. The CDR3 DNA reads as TGTGCCAGCAGCTTCGGACAGGGGATAAGCACAGATACGCAGTATTTT.

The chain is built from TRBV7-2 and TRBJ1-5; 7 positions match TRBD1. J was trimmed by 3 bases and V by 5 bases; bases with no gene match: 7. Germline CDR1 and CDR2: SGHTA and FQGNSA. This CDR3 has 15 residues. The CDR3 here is CASSPKGQINQPQHF. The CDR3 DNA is TGTGCCAGCAGCCCAAAGGGACAGATCAATCAGCCCCAGCATTTT.

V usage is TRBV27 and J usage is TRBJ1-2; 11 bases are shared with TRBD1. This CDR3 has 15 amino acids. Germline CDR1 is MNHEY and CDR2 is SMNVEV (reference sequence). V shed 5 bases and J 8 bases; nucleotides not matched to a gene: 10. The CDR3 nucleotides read TGTGCCAGCAGTCCCTTGGACAGGGGGCTGCGGGGCTACACCTTC. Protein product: CASSPLDRGLRGYTF.

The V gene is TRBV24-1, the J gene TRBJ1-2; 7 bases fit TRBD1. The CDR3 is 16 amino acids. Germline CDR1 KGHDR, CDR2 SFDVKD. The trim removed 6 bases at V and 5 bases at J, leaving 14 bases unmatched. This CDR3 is CATSPSPGQASYGYTF. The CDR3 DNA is TGTGCCACCAGTCCCTCCCCCGGACAGGCTTCATATGGCTACACCTTC.

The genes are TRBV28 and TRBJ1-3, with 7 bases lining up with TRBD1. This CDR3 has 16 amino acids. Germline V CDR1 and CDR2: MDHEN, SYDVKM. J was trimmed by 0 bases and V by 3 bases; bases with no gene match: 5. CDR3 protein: CASSLRTGSSGNTIYF. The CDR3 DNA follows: TGTGCCAGCAGTTTGAGGACAGGTAGCTCTGGAAACACCATATATTTT.

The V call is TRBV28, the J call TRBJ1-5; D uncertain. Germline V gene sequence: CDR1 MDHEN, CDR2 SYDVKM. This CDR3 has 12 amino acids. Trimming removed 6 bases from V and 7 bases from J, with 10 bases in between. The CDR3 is CASSSSQQPQHF. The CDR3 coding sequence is TGTGCCAGCAGCTCGTCACAGCAGCCCCAGCATTTT.

CDR3 region: CASSAGGSLNEKLFF. The CDR3 coding sequence is TGTGCCAGCAGCGCTGGGGGCAGCCTAAATGAAAAACTGTTTTTT. The chain recombines TRBV9 with TRBJ1-4, with a tentative D call TRBD1 (6 bases). The CDR3 length is 15 residues. Germline V gene lookup returns CDR1 SGDLS and CDR2 YYNGEE. Trimming took off 3 bases at V and 5 bases at J, with 14 bases between the two ends.

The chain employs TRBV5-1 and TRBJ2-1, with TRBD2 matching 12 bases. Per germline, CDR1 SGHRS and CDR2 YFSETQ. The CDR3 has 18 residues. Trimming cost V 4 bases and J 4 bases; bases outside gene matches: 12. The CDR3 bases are TGCGCCAGCAGCGCCAAGACAACTAGCGGGAGGATTTACAATGAGCAGTTCTTC. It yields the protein CASSAKTTSGRIYNEQFF.

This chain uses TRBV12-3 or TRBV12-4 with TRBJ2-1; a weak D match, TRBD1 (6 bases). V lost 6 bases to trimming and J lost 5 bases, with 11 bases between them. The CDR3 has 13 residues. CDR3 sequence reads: CASSAGTNNEQFF. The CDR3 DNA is TGTGCCAGCAGCGCCGGGACAAACAATGAGCAGTTCTTC.

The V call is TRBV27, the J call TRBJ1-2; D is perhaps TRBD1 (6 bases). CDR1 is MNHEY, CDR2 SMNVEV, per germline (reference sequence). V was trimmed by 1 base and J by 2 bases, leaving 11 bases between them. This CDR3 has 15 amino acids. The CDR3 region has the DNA TGTGCCAGCAGTTTATTTGGGGGCCTCAACTATGGCTACACCTTC. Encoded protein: CASSLFGGLNYGYTF.

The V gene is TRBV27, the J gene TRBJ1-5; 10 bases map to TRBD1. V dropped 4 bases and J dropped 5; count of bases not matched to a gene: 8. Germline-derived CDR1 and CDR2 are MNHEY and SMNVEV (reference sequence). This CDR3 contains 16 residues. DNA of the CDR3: TGTGCCAGCAGTTCAGAGGGACAGGGGATAGATCAGCCCCAGCATTTT. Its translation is CASSSEGQGIDQPQHF.

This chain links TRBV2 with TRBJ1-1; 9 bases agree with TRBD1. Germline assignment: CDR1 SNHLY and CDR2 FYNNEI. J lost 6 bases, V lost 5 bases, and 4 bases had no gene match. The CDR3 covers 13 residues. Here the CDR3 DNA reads TGTGCCAGCAGTCTGGACAGGGGTTCTGAAGCTTTCTTT. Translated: CASSLDRGSEAFF.

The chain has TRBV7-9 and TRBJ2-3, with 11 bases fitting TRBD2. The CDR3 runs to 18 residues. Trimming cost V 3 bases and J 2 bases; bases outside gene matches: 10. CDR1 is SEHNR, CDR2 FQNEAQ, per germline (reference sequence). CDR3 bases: TGTGCCAGCAGCTTTCGGCTAGCGGGGGGTGGCCCCACAGATACGCAGTATTTT. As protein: CASSFRLAGGGPTDTQYF.

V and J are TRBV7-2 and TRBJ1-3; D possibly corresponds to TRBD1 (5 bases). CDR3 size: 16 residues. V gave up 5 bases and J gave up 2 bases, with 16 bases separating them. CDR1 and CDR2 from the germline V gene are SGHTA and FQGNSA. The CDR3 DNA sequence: TGTGCCAGCAGCCCCGGGGGGTCAGAGACTGGAAACACCATATATTTT. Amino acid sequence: CASSPGGSETGNTIYF. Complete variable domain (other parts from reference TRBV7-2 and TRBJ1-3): GAGVSQSPSNKVTEKGKDVELRCDPISGHTALYWYRQSLGQGLEFLIYFQGNSAPDKSGLPSDRFSAERTGGSVSTLTIQRTQQEDSAVYLCASSPGGSETGNTIYFGEGSWLTVV.

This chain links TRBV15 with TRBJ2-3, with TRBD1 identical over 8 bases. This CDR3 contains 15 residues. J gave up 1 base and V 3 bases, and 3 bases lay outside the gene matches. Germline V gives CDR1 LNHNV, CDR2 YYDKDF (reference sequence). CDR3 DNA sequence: TGTGCCACCAGCAGGAAGACAGGGGGCACAGATACGCAGTATTTT. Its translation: CATSRKTGGTDTQYF. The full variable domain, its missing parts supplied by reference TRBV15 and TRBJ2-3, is DAMVIQNPRYQVTQFGKPVTLSCSQTLNHNVMYWYQQKSSQAPKLLFHYYDKDFNNEADTPDNFQSRRPNTSFCFLDIRSPGLGDTAMYLCATSRKTGGTDTQYFGPGTRLTVL.

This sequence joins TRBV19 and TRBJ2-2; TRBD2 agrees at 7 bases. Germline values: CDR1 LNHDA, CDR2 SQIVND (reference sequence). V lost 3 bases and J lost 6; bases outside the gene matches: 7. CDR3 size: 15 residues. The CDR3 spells CASSMPLAGPGELFF. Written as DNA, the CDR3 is TGTGCCAGTAGTATGCCCTTAGCGGGCCCCGGGGAGCTGTTTTTT.

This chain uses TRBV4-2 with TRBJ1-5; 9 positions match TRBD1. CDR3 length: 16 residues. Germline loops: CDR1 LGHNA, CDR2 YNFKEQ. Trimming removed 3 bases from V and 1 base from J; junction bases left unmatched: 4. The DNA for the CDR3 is TGTGCCAGCAGCCAGATCGGACAGGGGAGCAATCAGCCCCAGCATTTT. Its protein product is CASSQIGQGSNQPQHF.